The sequence of this T cell receptor beta chain was determined in a study of T cells in localized non-small cell lung cancer. Sequenced by immunoSEQ multiplex PCR; TCRdb stores in-frame clones only, minus some. The sample shows around 140,000 clones, about 90% of them seen only once. From germline, CDR1 is MNHEY and CDR2 SVGAGI. This CDR3 is 16 amino acids long. V was clipped by 0 bases and J by 6 bases, with 16 bases between them. The rearrangement links TRBV6-5 to TRBJ2-3; tentatively, D is TRBD1 or TRBD2 (5 bases each). Sequencing was performed on peripheral blood, taken before any cancer treatment. The source of this sequence is a female donor of 60 years or more with stage I lung adenocarcinoma. CDR3 nucleotide sequence: TGTGCCAGCAGTTACTCGCTGCAGGGTACTAGGGATACGCAGTATTTT. It codes for CASSYSLQGTRDTQYF.